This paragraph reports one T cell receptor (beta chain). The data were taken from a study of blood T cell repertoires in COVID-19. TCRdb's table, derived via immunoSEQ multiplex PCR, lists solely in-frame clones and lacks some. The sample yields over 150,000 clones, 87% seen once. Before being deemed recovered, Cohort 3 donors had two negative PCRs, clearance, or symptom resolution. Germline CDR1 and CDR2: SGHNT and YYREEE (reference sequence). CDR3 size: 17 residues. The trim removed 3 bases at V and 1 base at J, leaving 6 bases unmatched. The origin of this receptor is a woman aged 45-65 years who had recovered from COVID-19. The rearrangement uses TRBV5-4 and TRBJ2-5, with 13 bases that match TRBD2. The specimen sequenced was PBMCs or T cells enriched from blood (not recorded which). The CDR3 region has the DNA TGTGCCAGCAGCTCAAGGGGACTAGCGGGATTCCAAGAGACCCAGTACTTC. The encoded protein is CASSSRGLAGFQETQYF.